This T cell receptor (beta chain) stems from a study of early stage breast cancer tumors. Assay used: immunoSEQ multiplex PCR; TCRdb lists only in-frame clones, some missing. The sample has tens of thousands of clones, approximately 80% seen once. Study findings and constraints: Tumors had around 2.3-fold higher T cell density than normal breast.

The table lists this clone with a few counts. What it recognizes is unknown. V gave up 6 bases and J gave up 6 bases, with 14 bases separating them. The CDR3 extends over 14 amino acids. Germline loops: CDR1 SNHLY, CDR2 FYNNEI. The sequence came from a person in their sixties with breast cancer. This chain links TRBV2 with TRBJ1-4, with D unresolved. What was sequenced was blood. This chain's CDR3 is CASSPTLGYEKLFF. The CDR3 coding sequence is TGTGCCAGCAGCCCGACGCTGGGGTATGAAAAACTGTTTTTT.